Presented here are 3 T cell receptor beta chains from one specimen sequenced in a study of Graves' ophthalmopathy and Graves' hyperthyroidism. RNA transcripts served as template for amplifying TCR beta CDR3 sequences. The first round was an RT-PCR with HTBI primers, and the second round was a multiplex PCR. TCRdb independently ran MiXCR on the multiplex PCR reads; one entry per CDR3 protein. This sample has about 500,000 distinct CDR3 sequences, with approximately 15% found just once. The material sequenced was blood. These receptors were collected from a woman aged 30 to 39 with Graves' ophthalmopathy.

This clonotype was observed at least ten times. The CDR3 region is CASSYQGPQHF. DNA for the CDR3: TGTGCCAGCAGTTATCAGGGGCCCCAGCATTTT. The V call is TRBV6-5, the J call TRBJ1-5, with D possibly matching TRBD1 (5 bases). The CDR3 length is 11 residues. Trimming pared 3 bases from V and 9 bases from J, leaving 6 bases between. Germline V gene sequence: CDR1 MNHEY, CDR2 SVGAGI.

This clonotype was detected a few times. The chain is built from TRBV6-5 and TRBJ2-5, with D maybe TRBD2 (7 bases). There are 15 residues in the CDR3. V was trimmed by 1 base and J by 2 bases, leaving 11 bases between them. Germline CDR1 and CDR2: MNHEY and SVGAGI. CDR3 sequence: CASSYWGGRQETQYF. The CDR3 nucleotides read TGTGCCAGCAGTTACTGGGGGGGGCGGCAAGAGACCCAGTACTTC.

This clonotype has ten or more counts. The chain carries TRBV19 and TRBJ1-6, with a weak D call TRBD1 (6 bases). Per the germline V gene, CDR1 is LNHDA and CDR2 is SQIVND (reference sequence). V lost 9 bases and J lost 5, with 11 bases in between. The CDR3 loop spans 13 amino acids. For the CDR3, the DNA is TGTGCCAGCTCCCGACAGGATAATTCACCCCTCCACTTT. It translates to CASSRQDNSPLHF.